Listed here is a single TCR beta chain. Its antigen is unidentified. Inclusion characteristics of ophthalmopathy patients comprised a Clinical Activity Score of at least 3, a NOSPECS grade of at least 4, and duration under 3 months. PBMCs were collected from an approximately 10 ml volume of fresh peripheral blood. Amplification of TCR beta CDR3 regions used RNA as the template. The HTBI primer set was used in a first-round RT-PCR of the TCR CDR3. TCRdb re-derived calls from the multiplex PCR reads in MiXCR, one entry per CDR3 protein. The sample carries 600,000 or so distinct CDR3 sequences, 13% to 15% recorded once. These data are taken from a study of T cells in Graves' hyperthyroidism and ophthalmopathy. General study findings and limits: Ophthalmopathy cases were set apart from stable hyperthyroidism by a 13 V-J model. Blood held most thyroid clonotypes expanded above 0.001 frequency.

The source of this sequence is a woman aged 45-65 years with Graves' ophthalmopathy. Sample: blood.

The CDR3 DNA reads TGTGCCAGCAGCTTCGGACTAGCGGGAGGGCCTAGTGAGCAGTACTTC. Protein: CASSFGLAGGPSEQYF. The chain uses TRBV7-2 and TRBJ2-7, with 15 bases fitting TRBD2. The trim removed 3 bases at V and 7 bases at J, leaving 7 bases unmatched. The CDR3 totals 16 residues. The V gene's germline CDR1 is SGHTA and CDR2 FQGNSA.